A single sample is the source of the 27 T cell receptor beta chains below, sequenced in a study of T-cell reconstitution after alpha-beta-depleted transplantation in children. This sample's TCRbeta library carried unique molecular identifier barcodes. TCRdb re-called the PCR reads with MiXCR, one entry per CDR3 protein. This table holds around 960,000 distinct CDR3 sequences, about 26% found once. Source: PBMCs, mostly from graft donor cells, taken 360 days after TCRalphabeta/CD19-depleted stem cell transplant. The receptors were gathered from a boy under two years old who had a stem cell transplant for SCID, so the T cells may come from the graft donor.

The table lists this clonotype with a few counts. The chain recombines TRBV20-1 with TRBJ2-3, with 9 positions matching TRBD1. The CDR3 loop spans 14 amino acids. V shed 3 bases, J shed 1 base, and the junction held 2 bases outside the gene matches. CDR1 is DFQATT and CDR2 is SNEGSKA in the germline V gene (reference sequence). CDR3 region: CSARGTGRTDTQYF. The CDR3 region has the DNA TGCAGTGCTAGGGGGACAGGGCGCACAGATACGCAGTATTTT.

This rearrangement joins TRBV12-3 or TRBV12-4 to TRBJ2-5; the D gene is possibly TRBD1 (5 bases). This CDR3 is 14 amino acids long. Trimming left V 3 bases short and J 3 bases short, with 11 bases between. CDR3 protein: CASSFGIGEETQYF. In DNA form, the CDR3 reads TGTGCCAGCAGTTTTGGGATAGGGGAAGAGACCCAGTACTTC.

This clonotype was counted only a few times. The chain joins TRBV5-1 to TRBJ2-7, with TRBD1 matching over 9 bases. CDR3 size: 14 residues. Unmatched junction bases numbered 3, after V lost 5 bases and J lost 0 bases. CDR1 and CDR2 (germline): SGHRS, YFSETQ. The CDR3 is CASSRDRASYEQYF. The CDR3, as DNA: TGCGCCAGCAGTCGGGACAGGGCCTCCTACGAGCAGTACTTC.

The chain joins TRBV27 to TRBJ2-6; TRBD1 might be the D (5 bases). Germline-derived CDR1 and CDR2 are MNHEY and SMNVEV (reference sequence). The CDR3 length is 16 residues. Trimming took off 6 bases at V and 3 bases at J, with 15 bases between the two ends. The CDR3 loop reads CASSYNKGVGANVLTF. DNA of the CDR3: TGTGCCAGCAGCTACAATAAAGGGGTTGGGGCCAACGTCCTGACTTTC.

There are a few counts of this clonotype. The chain recombines TRBV5-1 with TRBJ1-1; tentatively, D is TRBD1 (5 bases). Germline V gene lookup returns CDR1 SGHRS and CDR2 YFSETQ. Trimming shortened V by 5 bases and J by 1 base, and 15 bases separated the two germline ends. The CDR3 contains 15 residues. In DNA, the CDR3 is TGCGCCAGCAGTGCAGGGCGGATGGAGAACACTGAAGCTTTCTTT. Translating gives CASSAGRMENTEAFF.

The rearrangement links TRBV20-1 to TRBJ2-5; 10 positions agree with TRBD2. The CDR3 has 16 residues. CDR1 and CDR2 (germline): DFQATT, SNEGSKA (reference sequence). Losses at the gene ends were 0 bases for V and 0 bases for J; bases not matched to a gene: 4. The CDR3: CSARDPSGGNQETQYF. DNA of the CDR3: TGCAGTGCTAGAGATCCTAGCGGGGGAAACCAAGAGACCCAGTACTTC.

The chain is built from TRBV20-1 and TRBJ1-1; D possibly corresponds to TRBD1 (6 bases). Trimming took off 5 bases at V and 4 bases at J, with 14 bases between the two ends. The CDR3 has 13 residues. Germline lookup yields CDR1 DFQATT and CDR2 SNEGSKA (reference sequence). This CDR3 reads CSASMDSGTEAFF. The CDR3 nucleotides read TGCAGTGCTTCAATGGACAGCGGCACTGAAGCTTTCTTT.

The rearrangement links TRBV24-1 to TRBJ2-2; 10 nucleotides align to TRBD1. Germline CDR1 is KGHDR and CDR2 is SFDVKD. V gave up 4 bases and J gave up 4 bases; unmatched junction bases: 11. The CDR3 is 18 residues long. The CDR3 DNA sequence: TGTGCCACCAGTGACCATGGGAAGACAGGGGGCGTCACCGGGGAGCTGTTTTTT. This gives the protein CATSDHGKTGGVTGELFF.

The gene calls are TRBV7-2 and TRBJ1-5, with D maybe TRBD1 (5 bases). Trimming removed 7 bases from V and 2 bases from J, with 18 bases in between. CDR3 length: 16 amino acids. Per germline, CDR1 SGHTA and CDR2 FQGNSA. CDR3: CASTPGTRKGNQPQHF. The CDR3 coding sequence is TGTGCCAGCACTCCAGGGACCAGGAAGGGCAATCAGCCCCAGCATTTT.

The rearrangement links TRBV4-3 to TRBJ2-1; 9 nucleotides line up with TRBD2. The trim removed 0 bases at V and 7 bases at J, leaving 7 bases unmatched. Per the germline V gene, CDR1 is LGHNA and CDR2 is YSLEER. This CDR3 has 16 amino acids. The chain's CDR3 is CASSQDRRGGRNEQFF. The CDR3 bases are TGCGCCAGCAGCCAAGACCGGCGGGGGGGCCGAAATGAGCAGTTCTTC.

This clonotype showed up just a few times. V is TRBV12-3 or TRBV12-4 and J is TRBJ1-4; no clear D gene. Trimming left V 3 bases short and J 0 bases short, with 5 bases between. The length of the CDR3 is 14 residues. This CDR3 is CASSFYTTNEKLFF. DNA of the CDR3: TGTGCCAGCAGTTTTTACACAACTAATGAAAAACTGTTTTTT.

V and J are TRBV29-1 and TRBJ2-7, with 9 positions matching TRBD2. Germline CDR1 is SQVTM and CDR2 is ANQGSEA. The CDR3 runs to 13 residues. Unmatched junction bases numbered 3, after V lost 5 bases and J lost 1 base. CDR3 amino acids: CSVNSGGSYEQYF. The CDR3 DNA reads TGCAGCGTTAATAGCGGGGGATCCTACGAGCAGTACTTC.

In this sample, this clonotype turned up a few times. The J gene is TRBJ2-1, the V gene TRBV5-5, with a weak D call TRBD2 (5 bases). This CDR3 has 15 amino acids. Looked up from germline, CDR1 is SGHKS and CDR2 is YYEKEE (reference sequence). With 0 bases removed from V and 3 bases from J, the gap between germline ends came to 10 bases. The CDR3 protein is CASSLGPEGYNEQFF. CDR3 DNA sequence: TGTGCCAGCAGCTTGGGGCCCGAGGGCTACAATGAGCAGTTCTTC.

The J gene is TRBJ2-7, the V gene TRBV7-9, with 11 nucleotides matching TRBD2. The CDR3 is 16 amino acids. Germline V CDR1 and CDR2: SEHNR, FQNEAQ (reference sequence). V gave up 5 bases and J gave up 1 base; unmatched junction bases: 7. The CDR3 protein is CASSPLTSGASYEQYF. The CDR3 bases are TGTGCCAGCAGCCCTTTGACTAGCGGGGCTTCCTACGAGCAGTACTTC.

V and J are TRBV2 and TRBJ1-1; 8 nucleotides match TRBD1. The CDR3 contains 11 residues. Germline values: CDR1 SNHLY, CDR2 FYNNEI. Trimming cost V 8 bases and J 8 bases; bases outside gene matches: 4. The CDR3 sequence is CASLDRVEAFF. Here the CDR3 DNA reads TGTGCCAGCCTGGACAGGGTGGAAGCTTTCTTT.

This clonotype showed up many times. The chain recombines TRBV5-1 with TRBJ2-5, with D unresolved. Trimming stripped 0 bases from V and 5 bases from J, with 5 bases between. CDR3 length: 12 residues. Germline-derived CDR1 and CDR2 are SGHRS and YFSETQ. The CDR3 DNA follows: TGCGCCAGCAGCTTGGAGTGGGAGACCCAGTACTTC. Translation gives CASSLEWETQYF.

The chain links TRBV28 to TRBJ2-7; D uncertain. The CDR3 is 17 residues long. V gave up 4 bases and J gave up 0 bases, with 19 bases separating them. CDR1 is MDHEN, CDR2 SYDVKM, per germline. The CDR3 region has the DNA TGTGCCAGCAGTTCCCCCGAAACCAACTATAACTCCTACGAGCAGTACTTC. This encodes CASSSPETNYNSYEQYF.

This clonotype appeared a few times. The rearrangement uses TRBV4-1 and TRBJ2-1; 12 bases align to TRBD2. Germline lookup yields CDR1 MGHRA and CDR2 YSYEKL. The CDR3 has 16 amino acids. Germline trimming cut 4 bases from V and 6 bases from J; bases unmatched to any gene: 7. The DNA of the CDR3 is TGCGCCAGCAGCCCCCTAGCGGGGGGGGTTCCCAATGAGCAGTTCTTC. It yields the protein CASSPLAGGVPNEQFF.

This clonotype was seen a handful of times. The chain employs TRBV5-1 and TRBJ2-2, with D possibly called TRBD1 or TRBD2 (6 bases each). V was trimmed by 3 bases and J by 6 bases, leaving 12 bases between them. The germline gives CDR1 SGHRS, CDR2 YFSETQ. This CDR3 has 14 amino acids. The CDR3 spells CASSWGAEPGELFF. DNA for the CDR3: TGCGCCAGCAGCTGGGGGGCCGAACCCGGGGAGCTGTTTTTT.

In this sample, this clonotype turned up a few times. J is TRBJ2-1 and V is TRBV20-1; no reliable D call. V gave up 3 bases and J gave up 6 bases, with 15 bases separating them. This CDR3 spans 14 amino acids. Germline CDR1 is DFQATT and CDR2 is SNEGSKA (reference sequence). The CDR3 is CSASLQADPNEQFF. As DNA, the CDR3 is TGCAGTGCTAGTCTGCAGGCCGATCCCAATGAGCAGTTCTTC.

J is TRBJ2-7 and V is TRBV4-2; D possibly uses TRBD1 or TRBD2 (5 bases each). The V end lost 1 base, the J end lost 0 bases, and 19 bases lay between the germline ends. Germline values: CDR1 LGHNA, CDR2 YNFKEQ. The CDR3 has 18 amino acids. The chain's CDR3 is CASSQVQGRPGYSYEQYF. In DNA form, the CDR3 reads TGTGCCAGCAGCCAAGTTCAGGGACGTCCGGGATACTCCTACGAGCAGTACTTC.

This sequence joins TRBV6-2 or TRBV6-3 and TRBJ1-2, with TRBD1 matching over 8 bases. CDR3 size: 14 residues. Germline values: CDR1 MNHEY, CDR2 SVGEGT. Trimming took 4 bases from V and 3 from J; bases not matched to a gene: 4. CDR3 sequence reads: CASSWTTGDYGYTF. In DNA form, the CDR3 reads TGTGCCAGCAGTTGGACGACAGGGGACTATGGCTACACCTTC.

The J gene is TRBJ1-1, the V gene TRBV7-9; TRBD1 agrees at 7 bases. Germline V gene lookup returns CDR1 SEHNR and CDR2 FQNEAQ (reference sequence). The junction had 10 bases not matched to a gene; V was cut back by 5 bases and J by 1 base. This CDR3 has 16 residues. CDR3: CASSLGTVRRNTEAFF. The CDR3 region has the DNA TGTGCCAGCAGCCTAGGGACAGTAAGAAGGAACACTGAAGCTTTCTTT.

In its sample, this clonotype was seen a few times. The chain carries TRBV15 and TRBJ2-2; 7 nucleotides line up with TRBD1. Trimming cost V 2 bases and J 5 bases; bases outside gene matches: 8. From germline, CDR1 is LNHNV and CDR2 YYDKDF (reference sequence). The CDR3 has 16 residues. The chain's CDR3 is CATSRRTGMVTGELFF. The CDR3 DNA follows: TGTGCCACCAGCAGAAGGACAGGAATGGTGACCGGGGAGCTGTTTTTT.

This rearrangement joins TRBV12-3 or TRBV12-4 to TRBJ2-7, with unresolved D. This CDR3 spans 11 amino acids. Trimming pared 7 bases from V and 1 base from J, leaving 5 bases between. CDR3: CASMGSYEQYF. The CDR3 nucleotides are TGTGCCAGCATGGGGTCCTACGAGCAGTACTTC.

The genes are TRBV24-1 and TRBJ1-1; D gene uncertain. V gave up 6 bases and J gave up 2 bases, with 12 bases separating them. Germline V gives CDR1 KGHDR, CDR2 SFDVKD. The CDR3 has 14 residues. CDR3 loop: CATSSESFNTEAFF. The CDR3, as DNA: TGTGCCACCAGTTCCGAATCTTTCAACACTGAAGCTTTCTTT.

This clonotype was observed at least ten times. The chain uses TRBV28 and TRBJ1-4; 9 bases fit TRBD1. Trimming at V came to 5 bases and at J to 5 bases, leaving 6 bases not matched to a gene. CDR3 length equals 15 residues. CDR1 MDHEN and CDR2 SYDVKM come from the germline V gene. The CDR3 here is CASSLTGTGNEKLFF. The CDR3 coding sequence is TGTGCCAGCAGTCTGACCGGGACAGGGAATGAAAAACTGTTTTTT.